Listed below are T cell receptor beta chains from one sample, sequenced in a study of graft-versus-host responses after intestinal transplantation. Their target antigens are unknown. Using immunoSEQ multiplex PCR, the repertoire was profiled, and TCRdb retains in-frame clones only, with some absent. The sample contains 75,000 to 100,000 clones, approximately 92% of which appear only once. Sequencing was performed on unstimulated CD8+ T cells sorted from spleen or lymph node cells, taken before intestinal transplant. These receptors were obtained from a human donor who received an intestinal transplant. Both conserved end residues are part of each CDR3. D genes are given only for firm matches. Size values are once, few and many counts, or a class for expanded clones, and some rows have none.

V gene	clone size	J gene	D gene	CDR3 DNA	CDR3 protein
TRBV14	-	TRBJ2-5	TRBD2	TGTGCCAGCAGCCGGGGGACTACCAATTTAGAGACCCAGTACTTC	CASSRGTTNLETQYF
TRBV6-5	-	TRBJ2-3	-	TGTGCCAGCAAACAGGGAACCGAGGGAGATACGCAGTATTTT	CASKQGTEGDTQYF
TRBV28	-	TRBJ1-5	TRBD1	TGTGCCAGCAGTTTACGGGACAGAACAATGTATAGCAATCAGCCCCAGCATTTT	CASSLRDRTMYSNQPQHF
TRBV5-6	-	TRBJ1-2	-	TGTGCCAGCAGTAGTCATGGTGGCTACACCTTC	CASSSHGGYTF
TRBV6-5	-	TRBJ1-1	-	TGTGCCAGCAGTTACGCGGGACCCTTTGAAGCTTTCTTT	CASSYAGPFEAFF
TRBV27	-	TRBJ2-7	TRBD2	TGTGCCAGCAGCCCGGGACTAGCCTACGAGCAGTACTTC	CASSPGLAYEQYF
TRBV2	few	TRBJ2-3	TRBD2	TGTGCCAGCAGTGACATAGCGGGAGTAGATACGCAGTATTTT	CASSDIAGVDTQYF
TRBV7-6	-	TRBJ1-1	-	TGTGCCAGCAGCTTAGATGAGGGTCCGGGCACTGAAGCTTTCTTT	CASSLDEGPGTEAFF
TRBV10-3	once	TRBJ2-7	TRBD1	TGTGCCATCAGTGAGTCCCACAGGGGGCCCAGCTCCTACGAGCAGTACTTC	CAISESHRGPSSYEQYF
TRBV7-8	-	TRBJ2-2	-	TGTGCCAGCAGCTCCGATCCCAGGGGGGCGGGTAACACCGGGGAGCTGTTTTTT	CASSSDPRGAGNTGELFF
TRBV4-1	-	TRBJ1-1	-	TGCGCCAGCAGCCAAGAGGTACAGTTGGTCACTGAAGCTTTCTTT	CASSQEVQLVTEAFF
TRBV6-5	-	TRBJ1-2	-	TGTGCCAGCAGTTACCCAGGGAATGGCTACACCTTC	CASSYPGNGYTF
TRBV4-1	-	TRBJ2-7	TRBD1	TGCGCCAGCAGCCTATCTGGGGGACAGGGTGCCTACGAGCAGTACTTC	CASSLSGGQGAYEQYF
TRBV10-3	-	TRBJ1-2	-	TGTGCCATCAGTGAGTCACCTGACAGTGACTTCTATGGCTACACCTTC	CAISESPDSDFYGYTF
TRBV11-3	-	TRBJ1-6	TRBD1	TGTGCCAGCAGCTTACATCAGGGGGCCGATTCACCCCTCCACTTT	CASSLHQGADSPLHF
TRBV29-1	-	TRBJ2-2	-	TGCAGCGTTTATGTCACCGGGGAGCTGTTTTTT	CSVYVTGELFF
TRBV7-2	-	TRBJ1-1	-	TGTGCCAGCAGCTTATCGACGTCGGGGAACACTGAAGCTTTCTTT	CASSLSTSGNTEAFF
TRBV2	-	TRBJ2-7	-	TGTGCCAGCAGTGAGGAGGCAATTAGCTCCTACGAGCAGTACTTC	CASSEEAISSYEQYF
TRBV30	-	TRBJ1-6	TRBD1	TGTGCCTGGAGTGTAGGGACAGGGCAGGGCTCACCCCTCCACTTT	CAWSVGTGQGSPLHF
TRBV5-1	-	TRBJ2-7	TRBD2	TGCGCCAGCAGCTTGGCCGGGACTAGCGGTCAACCCTACGAGCAGTACTTC	CASSLAGTSGQPYEQYF